Below, 9 T cell receptor beta chains from the same sample are listed, as sequenced in a study of blood T cell repertoires in COVID-19. Only in-frame clones appear in the TCRdb table, and some are missing; sequencing was by immunoSEQ multiplex PCR. The sample records 400,000 or so clones, around nine tenths being singletons. The sequencing sample was made of peripheral blood. The source of these receptors is a woman in her thirties or forties with COVID-19, enrolled during active disease.

J is TRBJ2-2 and V is TRBV7-9; unclear D gene. This CDR3 is 13 amino acids long. With 5 bases removed from V and 2 bases from J, the gap between germline ends came to 6 bases. Germline CDR1 SEHNR, CDR2 FQNEAQ (reference sequence). CDR3 sequence reads: CASSNLNTGELFF. The CDR3 DNA sequence: TGTGCCAGCAGCAATCTAAACACCGGGGAGCTGTTTTTT.

The V gene is TRBV19, the J gene TRBJ2-7; 9 nucleotides align to TRBD2. Germline CDR1 and CDR2: LNHDA and SQIVND (reference sequence). The J segment lost 4 bases and the V segment lost 4 bases, leaving 14 bases of the junction unmatched. The CDR3 covers 17 residues. The CDR3 nucleotides read TGTGCCAGTAGTAGGACAGCGGGGGGACTAGGACGGTACGAGCAGTACTTC. Protein sequence: CASSRTAGGLGRYEQYF.

The V call is TRBV6-5, the J call TRBJ1-3, with D unclear. V was clipped by 6 bases and J by 4 bases, with 7 bases between them. The germline gives CDR1 MNHEY, CDR2 SVGAGI. This CDR3 spans 12 amino acids. The CDR3 region is CASRALGNTIYF. CDR3 DNA: TGTGCCAGCAGAGCCTTGGGAAACACCATATATTTT.

The chain has TRBV10-3 and TRBJ1-1, with D unresolved. CDR3 length: 15 residues. Trimming stripped 0 bases from V and 0 bases from J, with 8 bases between. Per germline, CDR1 ENHRY and CDR2 SYGVKD. CDR3 sequence: CAISESRVLNTEAFF. The DNA of the CDR3 is TGTGCCATCAGTGAGTCGCGGGTACTGAACACTGAAGCTTTCTTT.

The gene calls are TRBV7-9 and TRBJ1-3, with TRBD1 as a possible D gene (5 bases). Trimming pared 6 bases from V and 3 bases from J, leaving 15 bases between. The CDR3 sequence is 15 residues long. CDR1 SEHNR and CDR2 FQNEAQ come from the germline V gene (reference sequence). The CDR3 nucleotides read TGTGCCAGCAGTACCCCGGGGGGATTTGGAAACACCATATATTTT. This encodes CASSTPGGFGNTIYF.

This chain connects TRBV7-6 to TRBJ1-1, with unresolved D. V was shortened by 1 base and J by 10 bases, with 13 bases between the two germline ends. Germline CDR1 SGHVS, CDR2 FNYEAQ. The CDR3 has 13 residues. The CDR3 protein is CASSLVSEGRAFF. In nucleotides, the CDR3 is TGTGCCAGCAGCTTAGTTAGCGAGGGCCGAGCTTTCTTT.

V is TRBV15 and J is TRBJ2-7; perhaps TRBD2 as D (5 bases). The CDR3 is made up of 13 amino acids. Trimming removed 0 bases at V and 5 bases at J, with 8 bases between. Germline V lookup: CDR1 LNHNV, CDR2 YYDKDF (reference sequence). The CDR3 nucleotides are TGTGCCACCAGCAGAGATGTGAGGGACGAGCAGTACTTC. It is translated as CATSRDVRDEQYF.

This chain joins TRBV7-6 and TRBJ2-7; the match to TRBD1 covers 8 bases. V trimming: 5 bases; J trimming: 8 bases; junction bases outside the gene matches: 14. The CDR3 is 15 amino acids. The germline gives CDR1 SGHVS, CDR2 FNYEAQ. CDR3 in DNA: TGTGCCAGCAGCCCGGCCGGGACAGGAGGTCTCAAGCAGTACTTC. It codes for CASSPAGTGGLKQYF. Drawing the rest from reference TRBV7-6 and TRBJ2-7, the complete variable domain is GAGVSQSPRYKVTKRGQDVALRCDPISGHVSLYWYRQALGQGPEFLTYFNYEAQQDKSGLPNDRFSAERPEGSISTLTIQRTEQRDSAMYRCASSPAGTGGLKQYFGPGTRLTVT.

This rearrangement joins TRBV2 to TRBJ2-7, with a possible D match to TRBD2 (6 bases). The CDR3 consists of 14 residues. Trimming shortened V by 2 bases and J by 6 bases, and 14 bases separated the two germline ends. Germline V lookup: CDR1 SNHLY, CDR2 FYNNEI. CDR3 amino acids: CASSETSKEGEQYF. CDR3 coding DNA: TGTGCCAGCAGTGAAACATCTAAGGAGGGCGAGCAGTACTTC.